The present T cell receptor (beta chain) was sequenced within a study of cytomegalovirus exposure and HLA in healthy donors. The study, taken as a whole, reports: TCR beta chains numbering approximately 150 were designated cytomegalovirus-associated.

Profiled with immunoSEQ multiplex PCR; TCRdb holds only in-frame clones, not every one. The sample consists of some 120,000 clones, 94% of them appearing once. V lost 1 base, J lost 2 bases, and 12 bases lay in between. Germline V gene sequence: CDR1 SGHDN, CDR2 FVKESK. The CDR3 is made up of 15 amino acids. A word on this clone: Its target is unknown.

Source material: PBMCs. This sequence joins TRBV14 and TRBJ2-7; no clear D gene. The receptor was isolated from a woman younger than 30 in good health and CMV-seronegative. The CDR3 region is CASSQAFRLPYEQYF. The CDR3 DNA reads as TGTGCCAGCAGCCAAGCTTTCAGACTCCCCTACGAGCAGTACTTC.